This TCR beta chain was recorded in a study of molecular identifiers for immune sequencing clone quantification. CDR3 length: 19 residues. V shed 0 bases and J shed 0 bases, with 21 bases lying between them. In germline, CDR1 is MNHEY, CDR2 SVGAGI. TCRdb reanalysed the PCR reads using MiXCR and keeps one entry per CDR3 protein. The sample lists over 600,000 distinct CDR3 sequences, 15% to 20% occurring once. Note on this clonotype: This CDR3 is missing its conserved last phenylalanine or tryptophan, likely due to a read error.

The V call is TRBV6-5, the J call TRBJ2-7; D ambiguous. This TCR derives from a human donor in good health. Some libraries in this study had Jurkat cell RNA spiked in. The source material was naive CD8+ T cells from blood, with Jurkat cell RNA spiked in. Subset meaning: FACS-sorted CD8+CD4-CCR7+CD45RA+ naive T cells. The CDR3, as DNA: TGTGCCAGCAGTTACTCGAGTCTGGCGATTGGGCGTAGCTCCTACGAGCAGTACTCC. This codes for CASSYSSLAIGRSSYEQYS.